Following are 27 T cell receptor beta chains from one sample sequenced in a study of T cell changes during pregnancy in multiple sclerosis. The table came from immunoSEQ multiplex PCR; TCRdb's copy has only in-frame clones and leaves some out. This sample has tens of thousands of clones; almost 95% occur once, and the top ten carry around 2.3%. This specimen consisted of peripheral blood, obtained before pregnancy. These TCRs come from a female donor with multiple sclerosis, enrolled in a pregnancy study.

V usage is TRBV27 and J usage is TRBJ2-7; 10 positions agree with TRBD2. The CDR3 covers 16 residues. CDR1 and CDR2 (germline): MNHEY, SMNVEV (reference sequence). Trimming took 4 bases from V and 2 from J; bases not matched to a gene: 8. CDR3 sequence reads: CASSSLAGAAPYEQYF. CDR3 in DNA: TGTGCCAGCAGTTCCCTAGCGGGAGCAGCTCCCTACGAGCAGTACTTC.

This sequence joins TRBV5-4 and TRBJ2-1; 13 positions match TRBD2. V shed 0 bases and J 7 bases; nucleotides not matched to a gene: 4. This CDR3 contains 16 residues. CDR1 and CDR2 (germline): SGHNT, YYREEE (reference sequence). The CDR3 bases are TGTGCCAGCAGCTTGGGGACTAGCGGGAGAATGAATGAGCAGTTCTTC. It encodes CASSLGTSGRMNEQFF.

This clone was detected a few times. An end of the junction differs from the germline gene, which may be a read error. V usage is TRBV29-1 and J usage is TRBJ1-1; D is undetermined. The CDR3 runs 11 residues. Germline CDR1 and CDR2: SQVTM and ANQGSEA. The CDR3 sequence is CSVQDGMGAFF. CDR3 nucleotides: TGCAGCGTTCAAGACGGGATGGGAGCTTTCTTT.

The gene calls are TRBV11-1 and TRBJ2-6; TRBD1 aligns across 10 bases. The CDR3 contains 17 residues. In germline, CDR1 is SGHAT, CDR2 FQDESV (reference sequence). Trimming took 5 bases from V and 0 from J; bases not matched to a gene: 4. CDR3 in DNA: TGTGCCAGCAGCGAGACAGGGGGCGCCTCTGGGGCCAACGTCCTGACTTTC. It translates to CASSETGGASGANVLTF.

The chain is built from TRBV9 and TRBJ1-1, with a tentative D call TRBD1 (5 bases). Germline values: CDR1 SGDLS, CDR2 YYNGEE. V was trimmed by 4 bases and J by 1 base, leaving 11 bases between them. The CDR3 runs 14 residues. The CDR3 DNA follows: TGTGCCAGCAGCCCGACAGACCAGAACACTGAAGCTTTCTTT. This translates into CASSPTDQNTEAFF.

This clone has a single count. V usage is TRBV29-1 and J usage is TRBJ2-7; D is possibly TRBD1 (6 bases). In germline, CDR1 is SQVTM, CDR2 ANQGSEA. The CDR3 is 12 residues long. V was trimmed by 7 bases and J by 1 base, leaving 11 bases between them. The CDR3 bases are TGCAGCGCTACGGACAGATCCTACGAGCAGTACTTC. It yields the protein CSATDRSYEQYF.

This chain joins TRBV27 and TRBJ1-1, with a possible D match to TRBD1 (6 bases). Trimming stripped 3 bases from V and 1 base from J, with 12 bases between. The germline V gene encodes CDR1 MNHEY and CDR2 SMNVEV (reference sequence). The CDR3 sequence is 15 residues long. CDR3 residues: CASSFGDRPNTEAFF. The CDR3 coding sequence is TGTGCCAGCAGTTTCGGAGACAGGCCGAACACTGAAGCTTTCTTT.

This chain links TRBV4-1 with TRBJ2-5, with TRBD1 identical over 7 bases. J lost 1 base, V lost 1 base, and 6 bases had no gene match. Germline V gene lookup returns CDR1 MGHRA and CDR2 YSYEKL. The CDR3 loop spans 16 amino acids. The CDR3 DNA is TGCGCCAGCAGCCAAGTGTGGGGACAGCCCCAAGAGACCCAGTACTTC. The encoded protein is CASSQVWGQPQETQYF.

The chain couples TRBV27 to TRBJ2-1; no firm D call. The CDR3 is 13 amino acids. V lost 2 bases to trimming and J lost 6 bases, with 8 bases between them. Germline lookup yields CDR1 MNHEY and CDR2 SMNVEV (reference sequence). The CDR3 region is CASSLRSPNEQFF. CDR3 nucleotides: TGTGCCAGCAGTTTAAGGAGCCCCAATGAGCAGTTCTTC.

This chain connects TRBV13 to TRBJ2-1, with unresolved D. Per the germline V gene, CDR1 is PRHDT and CDR2 is FYEKMQ (reference sequence). CDR3 length: 12 amino acids. Trimming took 2 bases from V and 12 from J, leaving 11 bases between them. For the CDR3, the DNA is TGTGCCAGCAGCTTATACGGATCGGGGCAGTTCTTC. This codes for CASSLYGSGQFF.

The chain couples TRBV6-5 to TRBJ2-1; maybe TRBD2 (6 bases). Trimming cost V 5 bases and J 13 bases, with 12 bases left between them. Germline V gene lookup returns CDR1 MNHEY and CDR2 SVGAGI. The CDR3 runs 11 residues. The CDR3 bases are TGTGCCAGCAGTCCCGGGACTTACCAGTTCTTC. This gives the protein CASSPGTYQFF.

This chain connects TRBV7-2 to TRBJ2-7, with D tentatively TRBD2 (6 bases). CDR3 length: 15 amino acids. V shed 2 bases and J shed 4 bases, with 15 bases lying between them. The germline V gene has CDR1 SGHTA and CDR2 FQGNSA. Written as DNA, the CDR3 is TGTGCCAGCAGCTTATCGGGCGGGGCCGGGTACGAGCAGTACTTC. Translation: CASSLSGGAGYEQYF.

In this sample, this clone turned up once. CDR3 amino acids: CASSVGGREDKNEQYF. CDR3 bases: TGTGCCAGCAGCGTAGGCGGGAGGGAGGATAAGAACGAGCAGTACTTC. The chain has TRBV9 and TRBJ2-7; TRBD2 agrees at 9 bases. CDR1 is SGDLS, CDR2 YYNGEE, per germline. The CDR3 loop spans 16 amino acids. V lost 0 bases to trimming and J lost 5 bases; unmatched junction nucleotides: 9.

In this sample, this clone turned up a few times. The rearrangement uses TRBV9 and TRBJ1-1; the match to TRBD1 covers 7 bases. After removal of 3 bases from V and 0 bases from J, the junction contained 14 bases not matched to a gene. Germline V gives CDR1 SGDLS, CDR2 YYNGEE. This CDR3 has 18 residues. CDR3 nucleotide sequence: TGTGCCAGCAGCGACGGGACAGCTTCTATAAACATGAACACTGAAGCTTTCTTT. It translates to CASSDGTASINMNTEAFF.

The chain carries TRBV15 and TRBJ2-4; D gene uncertain. Germline loops: CDR1 LNHNV, CDR2 YYDKDF (reference sequence). V was trimmed by 0 bases and J by 4 bases, leaving 10 bases between them. The CDR3 has 15 residues. CDR3 amino acids: CATSRDLAVKNIQYF. The CDR3 DNA sequence: TGTGCCACCAGCAGAGATTTGGCAGTTAAAAACATTCAGTACTTC.

The V call is TRBV25-1, the J call TRBJ2-5, with D maybe TRBD1 (6 bases). The V end was cut by 2 bases, the J end by 4 bases, with 11 bases between. Germline V CDR1 and CDR2: MGHDK, SYGVNS. This CDR3 comprises 14 residues. The CDR3, as DNA: TGTGCCAGCAGTGAACTGGGGGCGGCAGAGACCCAGTACTTC. Protein sequence: CASSELGAAETQYF.

The V and J genes are TRBV7-9 and TRBJ2-7; D gene unclear. The CDR3 is made up of 11 amino acids. V lost 4 bases and J 4 bases, leaving 5 bases between the germline ends. Germline assignment: CDR1 SEHNR and CDR2 FQNEAQ (reference sequence). CDR3 sequence (DNA): TGTGCCAGCAGCTCACAGTACGAGCAGTACTTC. Translation: CASSSQYEQYF.

This rearrangement joins TRBV10-3 to TRBJ2-6; 11 bases agree with TRBD1. V lost 4 bases, J lost 1 base, and 6 bases stayed unmatched. CDR1 and CDR2 from the germline V gene are ENHRY and SYGVKD. This CDR3 spans 18 amino acids. This chain's CDR3 is CAISGGTGGKSGANVLTF. The DNA for the CDR3 is TGTGCCATCAGTGGTGGGACAGGGGGGAAATCTGGGGCCAACGTCCTGACTTTC.

This chain joins TRBV6-6 and TRBJ2-1; possible D gene TRBD1, 5 bases. Between the trimmed V and J ends, which lost 6 bases and 8 bases, there was a span of 11 bases. Looked up from germline, CDR1 is MNHNY and CDR2 is SVGAGI (reference sequence). The CDR3 runs to 12 residues. The CDR3 reads CASRPTVDEQFF. CDR3 nucleotides: TGTGCCAGCAGGCCGACAGTGGATGAGCAGTTCTTC.

This rearrangement joins TRBV11-2 to TRBJ2-5, with D perhaps TRBD2 (7 bases). V lost 5 bases to trimming and J lost 5 bases, with 18 bases between them. This CDR3 contains 15 residues. Germline CDR1 SGHAT, CDR2 FQNNGV. In DNA form, the CDR3 reads TGTGCCAGCAGCGAACGTACAGGGAGGGCGGAGACCCAGTACTTC. Residues: CASSERTGRAETQYF.

The rearrangement links TRBV2 to TRBJ2-7; no reliable D call. The CDR3 has 14 amino acids. Germline CDR1 reads SNHLY; CDR2 reads FYNNEI. Trimming stripped 2 bases from V and 0 bases from J, with 8 bases between. The CDR3 loop reads CASSELAVSYEQYF. The CDR3 DNA reads TGTGCCAGCAGTGAACTTGCAGTCTCCTACGAGCAGTACTTC.

This clone was counted a few times. This sequence joins TRBV6-1 and TRBJ1-1; D is unclear. The V gene lost 3 bases and the J gene lost 4 bases, with 15 bases spanning the gap. CDR3 size: 15 residues. CDR1 and CDR2 from the germline V gene are MNHNS and SASEGT. CDR3 sequence reads: CASSDPTVQSTEAFF. CDR3 in DNA: TGTGCCAGCAGTGACCCAACAGTTCAGAGCACTGAAGCTTTCTTT.

V usage is TRBV7-9 and J usage is TRBJ2-1; D unresolved. With 7 bases removed from V and 1 base from J, the gap between germline ends came to 23 bases. The germline V gene has CDR1 SEHNR and CDR2 FQNEAQ (reference sequence). The CDR3 extends over 18 amino acids. The CDR3 is CASTDPGITSGSYNEQFF. The DNA of the CDR3 is TGTGCCAGCACTGATCCGGGTATAACGAGTGGGTCCTACAATGAGCAGTTCTTC.

This sequence joins TRBV27 and TRBJ2-7; 9 bases align to TRBD2. This CDR3 is 14 amino acids long. Unmatched junction bases numbered 6, after V lost 6 bases and J lost 3 bases. In germline, CDR1 is MNHEY, CDR2 SMNVEV (reference sequence). CDR3 region: CASSPGLAIYEQYF. The CDR3 nucleotides read TGTGCCAGCAGCCCGGGACTAGCAATCTACGAGCAGTACTTC.

V gene TRBV5-4 combines with J gene TRBJ2-5, with D tentatively TRBD1 (7 bases). Germline CDR1 SGHNT, CDR2 YYREEE (reference sequence). The V end lost 3 bases, the J end lost 5 bases, and 20 bases lay between the germline ends. CDR3 length equals 16 residues. The CDR3 here is CASSSPGAGGEETQYF. Written as DNA, the CDR3 is TGTGCCAGCAGCTCCCCGGGGGCAGGGGGTGAGGAGACCCAGTACTTC.

The table lists this clone with a count of one. The chain carries TRBV9 and TRBJ2-5, with 10 bases that match TRBD2. The ends lost 0 bases at V and 2 bases at J; junction bases unmatched: 1. The CDR3 covers 15 residues. The germline V gene encodes CDR1 SGDLS and CDR2 YYNGEE. CDR3 loop: CASSVALAGQETQYF. CDR3 bases: TGTGCCAGCAGCGTAGCACTAGCGGGACAAGAGACCCAGTACTTC. Full variable domain (rest looked up from reference TRBV9 and TRBJ2-5): DSGVTQTPKHLITATGQRVTLRCSPRSGDLSVYWYQQSLDQGLQFLIQYYNGEERAKGNILERFSAQQFPDLHSELNLSSLELGDSALYFCASSVALAGQETQYFGPGTRLLVL.

This chain uses TRBV20-1 with TRBJ1-2; D is possibly TRBD1 (5 bases). Per germline, CDR1 DFQATT and CDR2 SNEGSKA (reference sequence). CDR3 length equals 10 residues. V lost 2 bases to trimming and J lost 8 bases, with 6 bases between them. The CDR3 loop reads CSARQGGYTF. The CDR3 bases are TGCAGTGCTAGACAGGGAGGCTACACCTTC.